This T cell receptor (beta chain) was profiled in a study of T cell changes during pregnancy in multiple sclerosis. TCRdb's table, derived via immunoSEQ multiplex PCR, lists solely in-frame clones and lacks some. The sample comprises about 100,000 clones, 85% to 95% of which are singletons, and over 2% rests with the top ten. V lost 3 bases and J lost 9, with 21 bases in between. The CDR3 sequence is 16 residues long. Germline CDR1 MGHRA, CDR2 YSYEKL. The clonotype originates from a female donor with multiple sclerosis, enrolled in a pregnancy study. The sequencing used peripheral blood, collected in the first trimester of pregnancy. The rearrangement links TRBV4-1 to TRBJ1-5; possibly TRBD1 for D (6 bases). The CDR3 DNA reads TGCGCCAGCAGCCACCCCGCCCGACGTCTCAGGGGGCCCCAGCATTTT. Protein product: CASSHPARRLRGPQHF.